The text below deals with one T cell receptor (beta chain). The data stem from a study of blood T cell repertoires in COVID-19. Turning to the study itself: Donors in the United States, Italy and Spain gave samples during acute or convalescent COVID-19. In each case, the material was cDNA or gDNA derived from T cells, B-cell-depleted T cells, or PBMCs.

Some clones are missing from TCRdb's copy, which holds only in-frame ones; the method was immunoSEQ multiplex PCR. The sample includes around 250,000 clones, less than 85% seen only once; the top ten take roughly 3.1%. V shed 5 bases and J shed 9 bases, with 14 bases lying between them. Germline lookup yields CDR1 LNHDA and CDR2 SQIVND (reference sequence). The CDR3 sequence is 13 residues long. The chain employs TRBV19 and TRBJ2-1, with D possibly TRBD2 on 5 matching bases. The receptor comes from a woman between 18 and 29 years old with acute or convalescent COVID-19. The source material was peripheral blood. This CDR3 reads CASSSGRRPEQFF. The CDR3 region has the DNA TGTGCCAGTAGTTCCGGGCGGAGGCCTGAGCAGTTCTTC.